The subject of this entry is one T cell receptor (beta chain). V gave up 1 base and J gave up 1 base, with 7 bases separating them. This CDR3 is 14 amino acids long. Germline V lookup: CDR1 SGHAT, CDR2 FQNNGV. A multiplex PCR was run with 60 Vbeta primers and 13 Jbeta primers. The assay was immunoSEQ multiplex PCR, and TCRdb's table has in-frame clones only and misses some. The repertoire holds about 170,000 clones, with 82% as singletons. The sample is drawn from a study of cytomegalovirus exposure and HLA in healthy donors. The J gene is TRBJ2-5, the V gene TRBV11-2; maybe TRBD2 (6 bases). The receptor's source is a male donor in good health and CMV-seronegative. Sequenced: PBMCs. The CDR3 loop is CASSLGDFQETQYF. The CDR3 coding sequence is TGTGCCAGCAGCTTAGGGGACTTCCAAGAGACCCAGTACTTC.